This T cell receptor beta chain was sequenced for a study of spatial heterogeneity in lung cancer. TCRdb re-analysed the 5' RACE reads in MiXCR, keeping a single row per CDR3 protein. This table holds 110,000 or so distinct CDR3 sequences, about a tenth found once. This clonotype was recorded many times. Time point specified: blood at routine non-recurrence follow-up after resection. The study sequenced unsorted whole RNA from tumor, nontumor lung or frozen PBMC. The CDR3 is made up of 16 amino acids. The material was PBMCs, obtained at follow-up. The chain employs TRBV21-1 and TRBJ2-5; TRBD1 is taken as the D call from the table, unchecked against the DNA. TRBV21-1 is a known pseudogene. This sequence was found in a female donor with early-stage non-small cell lung cancer. Here the CDR3 DNA reads TGTGCCAGCAGCAAAGACGAGGATCTCGCTCCCTGGGCCCAGTACTTC. This gives the protein CASSKDEDLAPWAQYF.